The present T cell receptor beta chain was sequenced within a study of T cells in Graves' hyperthyroidism and ophthalmopathy. This clonotype was counted at least ten times. Its antigen is unidentified. RNA transcripts gave rise to amplified TCR beta CDR3 regions. Researchers ran a first-round RT-PCR on the TCR CDR3 using the HTBI primer set. TCRdb independently ran MiXCR on the multiplex PCR reads; one entry per CDR3 protein. The sample has nearly 600,000 distinct CDR3 sequences, roughly 14% seen once; the top ten hold 5.8%. Each patient was aged 18 to 65 and had newly diagnosed hyperthyroidism of under 2 months' duration. V gave up 6 bases and J gave up 13 bases, with 15 bases separating them. Germline V lookup: CDR1 MDHEN, CDR2 SYDVKM. The CDR3 runs 11 residues. Broader study findings: In the analysis, a 13 V-J model separated ophthalmopathy from stable hyperthyroidism. Most clonotypes that expanded in the thyroid above 0.001 also showed up in blood. Ophthalmopathy was predicted by the model a median of about 6.5 months ahead of onset.

The sequencing sample was made of blood. The receptor was isolated from a woman aged 25 to 45 with Graves' hyperthyroidism that later progressed to Graves' ophthalmopathy. V is TRBV28 and J is TRBJ1-1; no clear D gene. CDR3 DNA sequence: TGTGCCAGCAGCTGGGGAGATTCGGGTTTCTTT. Protein: CASSWGDSGFF.